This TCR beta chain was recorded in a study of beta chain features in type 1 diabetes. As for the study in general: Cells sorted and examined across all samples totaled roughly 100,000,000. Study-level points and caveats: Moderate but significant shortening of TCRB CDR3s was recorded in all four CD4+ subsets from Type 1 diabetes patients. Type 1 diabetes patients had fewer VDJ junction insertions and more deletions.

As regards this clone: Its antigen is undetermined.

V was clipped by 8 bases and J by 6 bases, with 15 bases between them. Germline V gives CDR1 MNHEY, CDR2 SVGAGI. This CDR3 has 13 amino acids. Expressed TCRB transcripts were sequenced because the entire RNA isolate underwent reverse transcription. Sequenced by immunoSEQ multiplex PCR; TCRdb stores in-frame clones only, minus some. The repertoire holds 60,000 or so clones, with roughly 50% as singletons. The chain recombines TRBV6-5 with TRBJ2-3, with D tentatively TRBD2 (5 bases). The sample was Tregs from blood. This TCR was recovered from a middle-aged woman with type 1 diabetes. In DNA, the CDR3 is TGTGCCAGCCGAGGGCCCGCACGGGATACGCAGTATTTT. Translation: CASRGPARDTQYF.